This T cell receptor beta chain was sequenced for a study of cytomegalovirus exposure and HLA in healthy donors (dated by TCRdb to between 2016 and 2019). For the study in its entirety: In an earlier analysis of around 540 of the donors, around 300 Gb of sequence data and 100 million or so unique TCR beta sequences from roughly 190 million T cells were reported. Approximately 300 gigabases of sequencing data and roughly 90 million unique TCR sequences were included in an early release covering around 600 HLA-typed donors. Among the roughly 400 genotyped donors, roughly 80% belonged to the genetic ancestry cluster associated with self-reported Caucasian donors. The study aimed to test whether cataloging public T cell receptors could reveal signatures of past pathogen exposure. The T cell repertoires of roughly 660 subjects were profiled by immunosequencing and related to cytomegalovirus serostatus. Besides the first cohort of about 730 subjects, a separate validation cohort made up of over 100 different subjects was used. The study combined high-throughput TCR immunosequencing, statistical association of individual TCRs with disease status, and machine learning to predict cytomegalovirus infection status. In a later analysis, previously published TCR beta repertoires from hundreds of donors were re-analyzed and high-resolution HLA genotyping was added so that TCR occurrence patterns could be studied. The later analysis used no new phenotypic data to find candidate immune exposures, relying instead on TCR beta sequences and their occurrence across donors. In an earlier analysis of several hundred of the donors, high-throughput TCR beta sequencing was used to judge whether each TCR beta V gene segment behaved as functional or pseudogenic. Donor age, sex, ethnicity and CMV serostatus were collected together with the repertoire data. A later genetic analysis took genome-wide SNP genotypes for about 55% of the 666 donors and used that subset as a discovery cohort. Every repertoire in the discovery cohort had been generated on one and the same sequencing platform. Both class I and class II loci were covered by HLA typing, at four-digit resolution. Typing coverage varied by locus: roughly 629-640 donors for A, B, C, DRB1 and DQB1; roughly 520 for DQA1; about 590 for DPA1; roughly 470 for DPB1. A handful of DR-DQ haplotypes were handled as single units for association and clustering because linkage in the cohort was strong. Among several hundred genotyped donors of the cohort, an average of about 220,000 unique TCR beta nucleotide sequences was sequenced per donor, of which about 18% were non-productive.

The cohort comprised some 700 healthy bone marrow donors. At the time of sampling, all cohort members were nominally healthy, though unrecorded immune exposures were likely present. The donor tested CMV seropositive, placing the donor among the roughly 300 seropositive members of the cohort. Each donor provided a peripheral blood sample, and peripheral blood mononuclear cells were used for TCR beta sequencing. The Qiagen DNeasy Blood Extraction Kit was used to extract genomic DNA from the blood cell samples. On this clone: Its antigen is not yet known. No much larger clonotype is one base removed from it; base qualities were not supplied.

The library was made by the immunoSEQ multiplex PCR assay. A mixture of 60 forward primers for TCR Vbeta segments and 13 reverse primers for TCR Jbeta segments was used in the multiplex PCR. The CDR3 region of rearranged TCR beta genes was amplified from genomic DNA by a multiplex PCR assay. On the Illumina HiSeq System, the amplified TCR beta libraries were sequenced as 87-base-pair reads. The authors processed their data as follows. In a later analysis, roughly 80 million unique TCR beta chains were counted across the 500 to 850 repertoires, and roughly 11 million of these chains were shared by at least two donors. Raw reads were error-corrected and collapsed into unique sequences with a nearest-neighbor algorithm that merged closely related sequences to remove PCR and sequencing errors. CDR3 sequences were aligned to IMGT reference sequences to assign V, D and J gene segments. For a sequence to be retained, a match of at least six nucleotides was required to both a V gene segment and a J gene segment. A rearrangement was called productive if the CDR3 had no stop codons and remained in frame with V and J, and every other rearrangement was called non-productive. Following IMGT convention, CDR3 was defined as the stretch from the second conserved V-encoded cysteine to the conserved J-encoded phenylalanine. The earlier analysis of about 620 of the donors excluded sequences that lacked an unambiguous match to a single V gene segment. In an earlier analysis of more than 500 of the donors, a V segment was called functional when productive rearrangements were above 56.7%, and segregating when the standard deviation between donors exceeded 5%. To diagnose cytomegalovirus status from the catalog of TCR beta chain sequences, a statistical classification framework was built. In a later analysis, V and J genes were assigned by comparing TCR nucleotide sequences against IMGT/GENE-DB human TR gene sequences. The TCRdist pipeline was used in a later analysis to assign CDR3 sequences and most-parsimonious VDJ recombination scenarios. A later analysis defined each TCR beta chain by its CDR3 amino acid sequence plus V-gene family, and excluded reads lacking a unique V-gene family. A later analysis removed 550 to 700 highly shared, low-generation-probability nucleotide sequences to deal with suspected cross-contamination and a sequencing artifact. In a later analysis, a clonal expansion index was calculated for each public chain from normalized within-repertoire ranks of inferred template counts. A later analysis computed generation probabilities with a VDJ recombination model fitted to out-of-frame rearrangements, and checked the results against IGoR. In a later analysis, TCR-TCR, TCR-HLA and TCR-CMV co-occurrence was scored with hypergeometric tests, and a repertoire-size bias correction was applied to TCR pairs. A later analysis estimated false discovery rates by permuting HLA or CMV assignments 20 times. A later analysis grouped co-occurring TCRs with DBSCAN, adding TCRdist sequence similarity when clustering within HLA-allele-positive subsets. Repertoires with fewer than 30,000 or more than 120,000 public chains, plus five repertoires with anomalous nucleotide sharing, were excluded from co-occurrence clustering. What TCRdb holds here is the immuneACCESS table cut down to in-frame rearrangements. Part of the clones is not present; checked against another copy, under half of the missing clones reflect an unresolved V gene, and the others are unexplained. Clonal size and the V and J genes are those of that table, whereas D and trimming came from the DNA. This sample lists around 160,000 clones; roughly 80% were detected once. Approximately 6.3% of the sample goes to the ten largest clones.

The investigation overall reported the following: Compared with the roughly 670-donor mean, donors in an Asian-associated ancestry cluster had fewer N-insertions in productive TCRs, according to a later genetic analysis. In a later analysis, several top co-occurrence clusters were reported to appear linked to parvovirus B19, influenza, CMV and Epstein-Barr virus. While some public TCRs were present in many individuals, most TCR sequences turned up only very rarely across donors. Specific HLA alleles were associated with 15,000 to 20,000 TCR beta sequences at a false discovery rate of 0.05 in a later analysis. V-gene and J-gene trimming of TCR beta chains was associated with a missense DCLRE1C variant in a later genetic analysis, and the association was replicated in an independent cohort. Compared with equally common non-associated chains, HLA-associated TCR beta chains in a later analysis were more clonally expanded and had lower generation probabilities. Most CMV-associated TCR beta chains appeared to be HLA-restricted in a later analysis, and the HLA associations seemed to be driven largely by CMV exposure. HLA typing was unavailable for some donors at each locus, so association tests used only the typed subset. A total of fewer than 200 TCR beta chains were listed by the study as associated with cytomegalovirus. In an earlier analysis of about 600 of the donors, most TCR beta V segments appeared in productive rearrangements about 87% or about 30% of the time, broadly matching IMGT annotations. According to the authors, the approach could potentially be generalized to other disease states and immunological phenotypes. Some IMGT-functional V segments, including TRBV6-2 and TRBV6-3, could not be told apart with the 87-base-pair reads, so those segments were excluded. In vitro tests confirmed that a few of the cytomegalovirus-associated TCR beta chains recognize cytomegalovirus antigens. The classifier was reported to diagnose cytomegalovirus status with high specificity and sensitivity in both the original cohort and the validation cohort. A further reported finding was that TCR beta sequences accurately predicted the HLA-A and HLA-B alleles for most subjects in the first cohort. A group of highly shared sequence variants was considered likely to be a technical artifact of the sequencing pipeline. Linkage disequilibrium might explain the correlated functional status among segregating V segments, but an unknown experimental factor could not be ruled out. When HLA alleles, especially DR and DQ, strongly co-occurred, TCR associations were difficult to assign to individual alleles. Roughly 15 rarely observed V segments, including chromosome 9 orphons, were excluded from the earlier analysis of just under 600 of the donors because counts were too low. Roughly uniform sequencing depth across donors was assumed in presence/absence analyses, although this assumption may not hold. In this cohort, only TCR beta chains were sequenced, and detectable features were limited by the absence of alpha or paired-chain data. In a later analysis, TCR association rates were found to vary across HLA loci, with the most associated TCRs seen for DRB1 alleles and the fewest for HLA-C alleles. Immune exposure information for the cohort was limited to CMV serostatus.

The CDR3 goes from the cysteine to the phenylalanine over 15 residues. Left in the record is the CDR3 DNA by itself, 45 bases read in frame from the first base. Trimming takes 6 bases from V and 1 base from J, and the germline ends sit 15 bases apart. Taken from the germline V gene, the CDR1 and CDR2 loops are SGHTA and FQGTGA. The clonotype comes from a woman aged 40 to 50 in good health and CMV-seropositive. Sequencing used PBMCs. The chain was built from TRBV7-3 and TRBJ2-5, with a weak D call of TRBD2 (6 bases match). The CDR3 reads CASSDSIGSQETQYF. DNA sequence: TGTGCCAGCAGTGATAGCATCGGGAGCCAAGAGACCCAGTACTTC. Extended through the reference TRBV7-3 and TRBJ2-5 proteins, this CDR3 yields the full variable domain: GAGVSQTPSNKVTEKGKYVELRCDPISGHTALYWYRQSLGQGPEFLIYFQGTGAADDSGLPNDRFFAVRPEGSVSTLKIQRTERGDSAVYLCASSDSIGSQETQYFGPGTRLLVL.